A single sample is the source of the 2 T cell receptor beta chains below, sequenced in a study of cytomegalovirus exposure and HLA in healthy donors. Primers for the PCR totalled 60 Vbeta and 13 Jbeta. The method was immunoSEQ multiplex PCR; TCRdb's version includes in-frame clones alone and lacks a portion of them. The sample shows about 180,000 clones, more than 75% of them seen only once. The sample consisted of PBMCs. Receptor source: a woman younger than 45 in good health and CMV-seropositive.

This clone was recorded only once. This chain links TRBV6-5 with TRBJ2-5; D remains ambiguous. The CDR3 contains 14 residues. V was cut by 0 bases and J by 5 bases, with 10 bases left in between. Germline assignment: CDR1 MNHEY and CDR2 SVGAGI. The CDR3 nucleotides read TGTGCCAGCAGTTACTCGAGTCTCTTGGAGACCCAGTACTTC. It specifies CASSYSSLLETQYF.

This clone was observed once. This chain links TRBV5-4 with TRBJ2-5; D call uncertain. The J call may be in error: the DNA end matches TRBJ2-7 better. The CDR3 runs 14 residues. CDR1 and CDR2 from the germline V gene are SGHNT and YYREEE (reference sequence). The CDR3 DNA reads as TGTGCCAGCAGCTTGGGCGGCAAAACCTACGAGCAGTACTTC. Amino acid sequence: CASSLGGKTYEQYF.